These 26 T cell receptor beta chains came from one sample sequenced in a study of breast tumors, draining lymph nodes, adjacent tissues. MiXCR, run by TCRdb on the multiplex PCR reads, gives a single entry per CDR3 protein. The sample lists 200,000 to 250,000 distinct CDR3 sequences, about 34% occurring once. The lymph nodes were axillary draining lymph nodes from breast cancer patients. Sequencing used axillary lymph node tissue. Every receptor here comes from a female donor with breast cancer. Some clones in this sample may be carry-over from other donors' samples.

This clonotype has at least ten counts. The rearrangement uses TRBV5-4 and TRBJ1-2, with D possibly being TRBD1 (6 bases). CDR1 and CDR2 (germline): SGHNT, YYREEE (reference sequence). The CDR3 runs to 13 residues. V lost 2 bases to trimming and J lost 2 bases, with 7 bases between them. The CDR3 spells CASSFTGNYGYTF. DNA of the CDR3: TGTGCCAGCAGCTTTACAGGGAACTATGGCTACACCTTC.

This clonotype was seen repeatedly, ten times or more. V gene TRBV20-1 combines with J gene TRBJ1-5; D is perhaps TRBD1 (5 bases). The CDR3 runs 15 residues. Germline loops: CDR1 DFQATT, CDR2 SNEGSKA (reference sequence). Trimming left V 3 bases short and J 0 bases short, with 12 bases between. The CDR3 region is CSASVAGYSNQPQHF. The DNA of the CDR3 is TGCAGTGCTAGTGTAGCAGGGTATAGCAATCAGCCCCAGCATTTT.

This clonotype was counted between two and nine times. Possible read error: a much larger clone is one base away. The rearrangement joins TRBV5-1 to TRBJ2-7, with D possibly being TRBD1 or TRBD2 (5 bases each). With 2 bases removed from V and 10 bases from J, the gap between germline ends came to 16 bases. CDR1 and CDR2 from the germline V gene are SGHRS and YFSETQ. This CDR3 region has 13 residues. As DNA, the CDR3 is TGCGCCAGCAGCTTTATCGGGGCAGAAGACCAGTACTTC. This encodes CASSFIGAEDQYF. Based on the CDR3 plus reference TRBV5-1 and TRBJ2-7, the full variable domain is KAGVTQTPRYLIKTRGQQVTLSCSPISGHRSVSWYQQTPGQGLQFLFEYFSETQRNKGNFPGRFSGRQFSNSRSEMNVSTLELGDSALYLCASSFIGAEDQYFGPGTRLTVT.

This clonotype was counted ten times or more. The gene calls are TRBV20-1 and TRBJ1-5; maybe TRBD1 (6 bases). Germline CDR1 is DFQATT and CDR2 is SNEGSKA (reference sequence). The V end was cut by 4 bases, the J end by 7 bases, with 17 bases between. The CDR3 loop spans 14 amino acids. CDR3 region: CSAMLRGAGQPQHF. The DNA of the CDR3 is TGCAGTGCTATGCTCAGGGGCGCGGGGCAGCCCCAGCATTTT.

This chain joins TRBV7-9 and TRBJ2-2; 8 nucleotides line up with TRBD1. The junction had 11 bases not matched to a gene; V was cut back by 5 bases and J by 6 bases. Germline V gene sequence: CDR1 SEHNR, CDR2 FQNEAQ (reference sequence). The CDR3 covers 16 residues. The CDR3 nucleotides are TGTGCCAGCAGCCTGAGCGACAGGGGTGATTCCGGGGAGCTGTTTTTT. This gives the protein CASSLSDRGDSGELFF. The full variable domain, its missing parts supplied by reference TRBV7-9 and TRBJ2-2, is DTGVSQNPRHKITKRGQNVTFRCDPISEHNRLYWYRQTLGQGPEFLTYFQNEAQLEKSRLLSDRFSAERPKGSFSTLEIQRTEQGDSAMYLCASSLSDRGDSGELFFGEGSRLTVL.

The rearrangement links TRBV20-1 to TRBJ1-4; D perhaps matches TRBD1 (6 bases). The CDR3 sequence is 12 residues long. Germline-derived CDR1 and CDR2 are DFQATT and SNEGSKA (reference sequence). Deletions cut 2 bases from V and 8 bases from J, with 9 bases between. DNA for the CDR3: TGCAGTGCTAGAAGGGGGGGCGAAAAACTGTTTTTT. Amino acids: CSARRGGEKLFF.

The chain's CDR3 is CASSPDASAYYEQYF. The CDR3 bases are TGTGCCAGCAGTCCAGACGCTAGCGCTTACTACGAGCAGTACTTC. The rearrangement uses TRBV27 and TRBJ2-7; TRBD2 is a possible D gene (6 bases). The germline CDR1 and CDR2 sequences are MNHEY and SMNVEV (reference sequence). The CDR3 length is 15 residues. The V end lost 5 bases, the J end lost 3 bases, and 17 bases lay between the germline ends.

The table lists this clonotype with many counts. The rearrangement joins TRBV4-2 to TRBJ2-3; D may be TRBD1 or TRBD2 (6 bases each). Trimming took 4 bases from V and 6 from J, leaving 14 bases between them. Germline V gene sequence: CDR1 LGHNA, CDR2 YNFKEQ. The CDR3 extends over 14 amino acids. As DNA, the CDR3 is TGTGCCAGCAGCCTCGGGACTCAGGGGGATACGCAGTATTTT. This gives the protein CASSLGTQGDTQYF.

This clonotype has a count of ten or more. This chain links TRBV18 with TRBJ2-5; D remains ambiguous. The CDR3 extends over 12 amino acids. Germline lookup yields CDR1 KGHSH and CDR2 LQKENI. The V gene lost 3 bases and the J gene lost 5 bases, with 7 bases spanning the gap. CDR3 protein: CASSPTAETQYF. The CDR3 DNA sequence: TGTGCCAGCTCACCCACGGCTGAGACCCAGTACTTC.

This clonotype was seen at least ten times. The chain couples TRBV5-1 to TRBJ2-3; D is perhaps TRBD1 (6 bases). CDR1 and CDR2 (germline): SGHRS, YFSETQ. Trimming took off 5 bases at V and 2 bases at J, with 15 bases between the two ends. The CDR3 sequence is 15 residues long. For the CDR3, the DNA is TGCGCCAGCAGTAGTGGACAGCAGCACACAGATACGCAGTATTTT. Amino acids: CASSSGQQHTDTQYF.

There are a few counts of this clonotype. The CDR3 reads CASSFPRSVGYGYTF. CDR3 DNA: TGTGCCAGCAGTTTTCCGAGGTCGGTCGGCTATGGCTACACCTTC. V usage is TRBV28 and J usage is TRBJ1-2; D is unclear. V lost 3 bases and J 4 bases, leaving 15 bases between the germline ends. The CDR3 consists of 15 residues. The germline gives CDR1 MDHEN, CDR2 SYDVKM.

The chain joins TRBV28 to TRBJ1-4, with D hard to call. The CDR3 runs to 10 residues. V was cut by 6 bases and J by 7 bases, with 3 bases left in between. The germline gives CDR1 MDHEN, CDR2 SYDVKM. CDR3 sequence: CASRREKLFF. CDR3 DNA sequence: TGTGCCAGCAGGCGTGAAAAACTGTTTTTT. Full variable domain (missing parts from reference TRBV28 and TRBJ1-4): DVKVTQSSRYLVKRTGEKVFLECVQDMDHENMFWYRQDPGLGLRLIYFSYDVKMKEKGDIPEGYSVSREKKERFSLILESASTNQTSMYLCASRREKLFFGSGTQLSVL.

Of note for this clonotype: The junction and the germline gene differ at one end; a read error may be behind it. The V gene is TRBV7-9, the J gene TRBJ1-4; weak D call: TRBD1 (6 bases). Germline lookup yields CDR1 SEHNR and CDR2 FQNEAQ (reference sequence). CDR3 length equals 15 residues. CDR3 sequence (DNA): TGTGCCAGCAGCTTAACGGCAGGGGTCGGAGAAAAACTGCTTTTT. This sequence encodes CASSLTAGVGEKLLF.

The sample holds many counts of this clonotype. CDR3 bases: TGTGCCAGCAGTCCGCGACTAGCGGGGGAGCAGTACTTC. It yields the protein CASSPRLAGEQYF. The chain joins TRBV12-3 or TRBV12-4 to TRBJ2-7; 11 bases are a match to TRBD2. V lost 5 bases and J lost 7; bases outside the gene matches: 4. This CDR3 contains 13 residues.

This clonotype was seen many times. The chain recombines TRBV4-2 with TRBJ1-2, with a tentative D call TRBD1 (5 bases). V lost 3 bases and J 2 bases, leaving 13 bases between the germline ends. This CDR3 has 15 amino acids. Germline CDR1 is LGHNA and CDR2 is YNFKEQ. The CDR3 is CASSQPGRMNYGYTF. CDR3 nucleotides: TGTGCCAGCAGCCAGCCGGGACGCATGAACTATGGCTACACCTTC.

This clonotype was counted only a few times. A clone one base away is much larger, so this may be a read error. The rearrangement links TRBV20-1 to TRBJ1-6, with D maybe TRBD1 (5 bases). Deletions cut 0 bases from V and 9 bases from J, with 15 bases between. The V gene's germline CDR1 is DFQATT and CDR2 SNEGSKA (reference sequence). The CDR3 has 15 residues. CDR3 coding DNA: TGCAGTGCTAGAGATCGGGGGATCTGGACTTCACCCCTCCACTTT. Protein sequence: CSARDRGIWTSPLHF.

The gene calls are TRBV2 and TRBJ2-7; TRBD2 aligns across 14 bases. V trimming: 5 bases; J trimming: 0 bases; junction bases outside the gene matches: 3. Germline V gene data show CDR1 as SNHLY and CDR2 as FYNNEI. The CDR3 runs to 16 residues. CDR3 amino acids: CASSWTSGRSSYEQYF. In DNA form, the CDR3 reads TGTGCCAGCAGTTGGACTAGCGGGAGGAGCTCCTACGAGCAGTACTTC. The entire variable domain, with the rest obtained from reference TRBV2 and TRBJ2-7, is as follows: EPEVTQTPSHQVTQMGQEVILRCVPISNHLYFYWYRQILGQKVEFLVSFYNNEISEKSEIFDDQFSVERPDGSNFTLKIRSTKLEDSAMYFCASSWTSGRSSYEQYFGPGTRLTVT.

The V and J genes are TRBV20-1 and TRBJ2-5, with D perhaps matching TRBD1 (5 bases). This CDR3 is 13 amino acids long. The germline gives CDR1 DFQATT, CDR2 SNEGSKA (reference sequence). The germline V and J ends were trimmed by 6 bases and 0 bases, with 11 bases remaining between them. Here the CDR3 reads CSASGAYQETQYF. The CDR3, as DNA: TGCAGTGCCAGTGGGGCGTACCAAGAGACCCAGTACTTC.

The sample holds many counts of this clonotype. The chain couples TRBV2 to TRBJ2-2; tentatively, D is TRBD1 or TRBD2 (7 bases each). Looked up from germline, CDR1 is SNHLY and CDR2 is FYNNEI. With 6 bases removed from V and 1 base from J, the gap between germline ends came to 12 bases. CDR3 length equals 15 residues. The CDR3 DNA sequence: TGTGCCAGCAGGGGGGGGACAGTGAACACCGGGGAGCTGTTTTTT. It encodes CASRGGTVNTGELFF. Drawing the rest from reference TRBV2 and TRBJ2-2, the complete variable domain is EPEVTQTPSHQVTQMGQEVILRCVPISNHLYFYWYRQILGQKVEFLVSFYNNEISEKSEIFDDQFSVERPDGSNFTLKIRSTKLEDSAMYFCASRGGTVNTGELFFGEGSRLTVL.

This clonotype was counted at least ten times. This sequence joins TRBV4-2 and TRBJ2-1; D not certain. With 3 bases removed from V and 8 bases from J, the gap between germline ends came to 8 bases. Per the germline V gene, CDR1 is LGHNA and CDR2 is YNFKEQ. This CDR3 region has 12 residues. This chain's CDR3 is CASSQSSDEQFF. In nucleotides, the CDR3 is TGTGCCAGCAGCCAGAGCAGCGATGAGCAGTTCTTC.

On this clonotype itself: This likely comes from a read error, as the CDR3 has no conserved phenylalanine or tryptophan at its end. This rearrangement joins TRBV7-9 to TRBJ2-5; 9 bases align to TRBD2. CDR1 and CDR2 (germline): SEHNR, FQNEAQ (reference sequence). This CDR3 contains 14 residues. After removal of 5 bases from V and 5 bases from J, the junction contained 6 bases not matched to a gene. CDR3 in amino acids: CASSAGGPVETQYL. The CDR3 nucleotides are TGTGCCAGCAGCGCGGGAGGGCCAGTGGAGACCCAGTACCTC.

This clonotype was seen ten or more times. This chain joins TRBV20-1 and TRBJ2-3; D is unclear. Germline loops: CDR1 DFQATT, CDR2 SNEGSKA (reference sequence). The CDR3 has 13 residues. Between the trimmed V and J ends, which lost 2 bases and 5 bases, there was a span of 11 bases. The CDR3 DNA sequence: TGCAGTGCTAGATCGTCCACCGTAGATACGCAGTATTTT. As protein: CSARSSTVDTQYF.

This sequence joins TRBV19 and TRBJ2-1, with a tentative D call TRBD1 (5 bases). V was pared by 1 base and J by 4 bases, with 14 bases between. The CDR3 is 16 residues long. CDR1 is LNHDA and CDR2 is SQIVND in the germline V gene (reference sequence). The CDR3 sequence: CASSIAQGRDYNEQFF. For the CDR3, the DNA is TGTGCCAGTAGTATAGCTCAGGGCAGGGATTACAATGAGCAGTTCTTC.

The rearrangement links TRBV6-1 to TRBJ1-2; no definite D call. Germline CDR1 and CDR2: MNHNS and SASEGT. The CDR3 loop spans 13 amino acids. V was cut by 5 bases and J by 4 bases, with 11 bases left in between. CDR3 region: CASSPPGSYGYTF. CDR3 nucleotides: TGTGCCAGCAGTCCCCCGGGGAGCTATGGCTACACCTTC.

The CDR3 here is CASSLRADSNQPQHF. In DNA, the CDR3 is TGTGCCAGCAGTTTAAGGGCAGATAGCAATCAGCCCCAGCATTTT. V and J are TRBV27 and TRBJ1-5, with D unresolved. Trimming took off 2 bases at V and 0 bases at J, with 8 bases between the two ends. The CDR3 is made up of 15 amino acids. Per the germline V gene, CDR1 is MNHEY and CDR2 is SMNVEV (reference sequence).

The genes are TRBV29-1 and TRBJ1-2; possible D gene TRBD1, 6 bases. CDR3 length equals 13 residues. In germline, CDR1 is SQVTM, CDR2 ANQGSEA. V lost 6 bases and J 5 bases, leaving 16 bases between the germline ends. The CDR3 region has the DNA TGCAGCGTAGATCAGGGGTCTGGGTATGGCTACACCTTC. Translation gives CSVDQGSGYGYTF. Supplemented by reference TRBV29-1 and TRBJ1-2, the full variable domain reads SAVISQKPSRDICQRGTSLTIQCQVDSQVTMMFWYRQQPGQSLTLIATANQGSEATYESGFVIDKFPISRPNLTFSTLTVSNMSPEDSSIYLCSVDQGSGYGYTFGSGTRLTVV.